These 10 T cell receptor beta chains originate from one sample sequenced in a study of high-grade serous ovarian cancer treatment subgroups. Tumor tissue was taken before any definitive surgery or chemotherapy was given. Repertoires were generated with immunoSEQ multiplex PCR, while TCRdb's copy carries only in-frame clones and drops some. The data contain about 4,800 clones, about three quarters of them seen just once; the ten biggest clones take up around 9.1%. The sequenced material came from tumor tissue. The receptors were sampled from a human donor with high-grade serous ovarian cancer.

In DNA form, the CDR3 reads TGTGCCAGCAGCTTAGAATTGAACACCGGGGAGCTGTTTTTT. Protein sequence: CASSLELNTGELFF. This rearrangement joins TRBV7-7 to TRBJ2-2; D gene uncertain. Deletions cut 1 base from V and 1 base from J, with 4 bases between. From germline, CDR1 is SSHAT and CDR2 FNYEAQ (reference sequence). CDR3 length: 14 amino acids.

This clone was recorded only once. The rearrangement joins TRBV4-3 to TRBJ2-2; 9 nucleotides line up with TRBD1. This CDR3 comprises 16 residues. The trim removed 2 bases at V and 5 bases at J, leaving 6 bases unmatched. Germline V gives CDR1 LGHNA, CDR2 YSLEER. The chain's CDR3 is CASSQLPGTGTGELFF. CDR3 in DNA: TGCGCCAGCAGCCAACTTCCCGGGACAGGGACCGGGGAGCTGTTTTTT.

This clone has more than one count but fewer than ten. The chain links TRBV9 to TRBJ2-7; D unresolved. Germline-derived CDR1 and CDR2 are SGDLS and YYNGEE. The CDR3 is 13 residues long. The V gene lost 0 bases and the J gene lost 0 bases, with 4 bases spanning the gap. The CDR3 loop is CASSVDISYEQYF. In nucleotides, the CDR3 is TGTGCCAGCAGCGTAGACATCTCCTACGAGCAGTACTTC. Variable domain in full (rest from reference TRBV9 and TRBJ2-7): DSGVTQTPKHLITATGQRVTLRCSPRSGDLSVYWYQQSLDQGLQFLIQYYNGEERAKGNILERFSAQQFPDLHSELNLSSLELGDSALYFCASSVDISYEQYFGPGTRLTVT.

In this sample, this clone turned up a few times. The J gene is TRBJ1-1, the V gene TRBV6-5; 9 nucleotides align to TRBD1. This CDR3 contains 14 residues. V shed 6 bases, J shed 1 base, and the junction held 3 bases outside the gene matches. CDR1 MNHEY and CDR2 SVGAGI come from the germline V gene. The chain's CDR3 is CASRGTGPNTEAFF. The CDR3 DNA reads as TGTGCCAGCAGAGGGACAGGGCCGAACACTGAAGCTTTCTTT.

The J gene is TRBJ2-2, the V gene TRBV6-1; 8 nucleotides match TRBD1. The CDR3 is 14 residues long. The J segment lost 5 bases and the V segment lost 8 bases, leaving 7 bases of the junction unmatched. CDR1 and CDR2 (germline): MNHNS, SASEGT. This CDR3 reads CASGWTGTTGELFF. Here the CDR3 DNA reads TGTGCCAGCGGCTGGACAGGGACAACCGGGGAGCTGTTTTTT.

The gene calls are TRBV5-4 and TRBJ2-3; TRBD2 matches 13 bases. Per germline, CDR1 SGHNT and CDR2 YYREEE (reference sequence). V was pared by 4 bases and J by 4 bases, with 6 bases of the junction left unmatched. The CDR3 contains 16 residues. As DNA, the CDR3 is TGTGCCAGCAGCATCCGACTAGCGGGAGGAGCAGATACGCAGTATTTT. It yields the protein CASSIRLAGGADTQYF.

V usage is TRBV11-2 and J usage is TRBJ1-3; no firm D call. This CDR3 spans 16 amino acids. CDR1 is SGHAT, CDR2 FQNNGV, per germline. V was shortened by 1 base and J by 3 bases, with 13 bases between the two germline ends. CDR3 DNA sequence: TGTGCCAGCAGCTTAGGGTTCGGCGGAATTGGAAACACCATATATTTT. It yields the protein CASSLGFGGIGNTIYF.

The chain couples TRBV19 to TRBJ2-2; tentatively, D is TRBD2 (5 bases). The V gene lost 4 bases and the J gene lost 4 bases, with 13 bases spanning the gap. CDR1 is LNHDA, CDR2 SQIVND, per germline (reference sequence). The CDR3 is made up of 15 amino acids. The chain's CDR3 is CASSSNPGFTGELFF. The DNA of the CDR3 is TGTGCCAGTAGTAGCAACCCGGGATTCACCGGGGAGCTGTTTTTT.

A single count supports this clone. The V gene is TRBV5-8, the J gene TRBJ2-1; D might be TRBD1 (6 bases). V lost 4 bases, J lost 2 bases, and 19 bases lay in between. In germline, CDR1 is SGHTS, CDR2 YDEGEE. The CDR3 spans 17 residues. CDR3 sequence: CASSLRRDTSPYNEQFF. The CDR3 nucleotides are TGTGCCAGCAGCCTGCGCCGGGACACCTCACCCTACAATGAGCAGTTCTTC.

The chain recombines TRBV7-9 with TRBJ2-7; D may be TRBD2 (5 bases). The germline CDR1 and CDR2 sequences are SEHNR and FQNEAQ (reference sequence). Trimming cost V 5 bases and J 3 bases, with 14 bases left between them. CDR3 size: 14 residues. The CDR3 here is CASSPAEGLYEQYF. CDR3 bases: TGTGCCAGCAGCCCCGCCGAGGGCCTCTACGAGCAGTACTTC.